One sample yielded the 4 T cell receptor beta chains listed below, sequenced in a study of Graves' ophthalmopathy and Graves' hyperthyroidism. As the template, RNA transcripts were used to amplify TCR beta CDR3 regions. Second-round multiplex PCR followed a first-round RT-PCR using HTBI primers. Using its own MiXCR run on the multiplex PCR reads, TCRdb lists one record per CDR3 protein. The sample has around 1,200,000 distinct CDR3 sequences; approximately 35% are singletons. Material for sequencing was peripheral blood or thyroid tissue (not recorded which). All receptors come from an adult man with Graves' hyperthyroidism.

The CDR3 nucleotides read TGTGCCAGCAGTTACACAACGACAGGGGCCAGTGGAAACACCATATATTTT. Translated: CASSYTTTGASGNTIYF. The chain has TRBV6-6 and TRBJ1-3; 8 bases match TRBD1. This CDR3 is built from 17 residues. Trimming cost V 2 bases and J 3 bases; bases outside gene matches: 9. CDR1 is MNHNY, CDR2 SVGAGI, per germline (reference sequence).

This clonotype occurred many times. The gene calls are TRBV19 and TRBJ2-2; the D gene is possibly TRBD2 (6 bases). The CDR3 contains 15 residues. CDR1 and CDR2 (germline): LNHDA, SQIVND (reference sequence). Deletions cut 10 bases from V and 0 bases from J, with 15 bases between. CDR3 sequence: CATGGAEPNTGELFF. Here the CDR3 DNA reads TGTGCCACCGGGGGAGCGGAACCGAACACCGGGGAGCTGTTTTTT. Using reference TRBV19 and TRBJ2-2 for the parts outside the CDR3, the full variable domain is DGGITQSPKYLFRKEGQNVTLSCEQNLNHDAMYWYRQDPGQGLRLIYYSQIVNDFQKGDIAEGYSVSREKKESFPLTVTSAQKNPTAFYLCATGGAEPNTGELFFGEGSRLTVL.

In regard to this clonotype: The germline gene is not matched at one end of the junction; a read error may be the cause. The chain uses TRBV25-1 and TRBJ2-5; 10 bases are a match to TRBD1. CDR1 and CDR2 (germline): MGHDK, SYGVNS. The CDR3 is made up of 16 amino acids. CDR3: CASSEPGQGHHETQYF. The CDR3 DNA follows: TGTGCCAGCAGTGAACCGGGACAGGGGCACCACGAGACCCAGTACTTC.

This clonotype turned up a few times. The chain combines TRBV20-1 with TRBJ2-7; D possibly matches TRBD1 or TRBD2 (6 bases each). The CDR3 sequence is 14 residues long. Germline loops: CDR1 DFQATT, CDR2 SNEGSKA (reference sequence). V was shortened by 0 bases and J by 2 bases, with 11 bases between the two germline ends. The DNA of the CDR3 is TGCAGTGCTAGAGATTGGGGGGCAACCTACGAGCAGTACTTC. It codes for CSARDWGATYEQYF.